The 25 T cell receptor beta chains below were found in one sample sequenced in a study of neurological immune-mediated disorders. TCRdb redid the calling of the 5' RACE reads with MiXCR, one entry per CDR3 protein. The sample has about 80,000 distinct CDR3 sequences; about 5% are singletons. Time point in this sample: longitudinal time-point 2. The specimen was PBMCs. Source of these receptors: a woman in her sixties or seventies with multiple sclerosis.

The V and J genes are TRBV20-1 and TRBJ1-1, with D possibly matching TRBD1 (5 bases). The V gene lost 2 bases and the J gene lost 5 bases, with 15 bases spanning the gap. CDR1 DFQATT and CDR2 SNEGSKA come from the germline V gene (reference sequence). The CDR3 sequence is 14 residues long. In DNA, the CDR3 is TGCAGTGCTAGAAGTTTTAGGGGAAGGACTGAAGCTTTCTTT. Protein product: CSARSFRGRTEAFF.

A few counts support this clonotype. This chain links TRBV20-1 with TRBJ2-3; 13 bases are shared with TRBD2. Germline assignment: CDR1 DFQATT and CDR2 SNEGSKA (reference sequence). CDR3 size: 15 residues. Germline trimming cut 5 bases from V and 1 base from J; bases unmatched to any gene: 3. Written as DNA, the CDR3 is TGCAGTGCTGGCGGGACTAGCGGGGGCACAGATACGCAGTATTTT. It is translated as CSAGGTSGGTDTQYF.

This clonotype appeared many times. The CDR3 DNA reads as TGTGCCAGCTACCTCCGAGCGGGGGGGCCTAACACCGGGGAGCTGTTTTTT. Its translation: CASYLRAGGPNTGELFF. The chain couples TRBV27 to TRBJ2-2; TRBD2 aligns across 10 bases. There are 17 residues in the CDR3. V was clipped by 8 bases and J by 2 bases; unmatched bases: 11. Per the germline V gene, CDR1 is MNHEY and CDR2 is SMNVEV (reference sequence).

This clonotype was counted at least ten times. The chain employs TRBV20-1 and TRBJ1-1, with a weak D call TRBD1 (6 bases). V was trimmed by 2 bases and J by 3 bases, leaving 13 bases between them. Germline V lookup: CDR1 DFQATT, CDR2 SNEGSKA (reference sequence). CDR3 length: 14 residues. In nucleotides, the CDR3 is TGCAGTGCTAGACCGAGCGGACAGTACACTGAAGCTTTCTTT. Translating it yields CSARPSGQYTEAFF.

Many counts were recorded for this clonotype. This chain uses TRBV9 with TRBJ2-5, with D maybe TRBD1 (6 bases). There are 13 residues in the CDR3. In germline, CDR1 is SGDLS, CDR2 YYNGEE. Trimming took 1 base from V and 5 from J, leaving 9 bases between them. The CDR3 here is CASSVQGTETQYF. CDR3 DNA: TGTGCCAGCAGCGTACAGGGGACGGAGACCCAGTACTTC.

This clonotype was recorded many times. This rearrangement joins TRBV14 to TRBJ1-1; TRBD1 aligns across 10 bases. Trimming took 4 bases from V and 3 from J; bases not matched to a gene: 5. Germline-derived CDR1 and CDR2 are SGHDN and FVKESK. The length of the CDR3 is 15 residues. DNA for the CDR3: TGTGCCAGCAGCCTGTTAGGACAGGGGGACACTGAAGCTTTCTTT. Amino acids: CASSLLGQGDTEAFF.

This clonotype came up many times. The V gene is TRBV29-1, the J gene TRBJ2-2, with a tentative D call TRBD1 (5 bases). Germline values: CDR1 SQVTM, CDR2 ANQGSEA. Between the trimmed V and J ends, which lost 6 bases and 4 bases, there was a span of 9 bases. CDR3 size: 12 residues. The DNA for the CDR3 is TGCAGCGTCGCAGGGTCCACCGGGGAGCTGTTTTTT. Protein sequence: CSVAGSTGELFF.

This clonotype was observed many times. The chain links TRBV20-1 to TRBJ2-1; 7 nucleotides agree with TRBD2. CDR1 is DFQATT, CDR2 SNEGSKA, per germline (reference sequence). This CDR3 is 17 amino acids long. The V and J ends lost 6 bases and 6 bases, in that order; junction bases with no gene match: 20. The CDR3 region is CSARTGRDGGYSNEQFF. The CDR3 nucleotides are TGCAGTGCCCGAACGGGGAGGGACGGGGGTTATAGCAATGAGCAGTTCTTC.

This clonotype was counted ten times or more. The rearrangement joins TRBV7-9 to TRBJ1-3; D call uncertain. Germline CDR1 and CDR2: SEHNR and FQNEAQ (reference sequence). The CDR3 sequence is 15 residues long. V lost 3 bases and J 0 bases, leaving 9 bases between the germline ends. In DNA, the CDR3 is TGTGCCAGCAGCTTTTCAGCGCACTCTGGAAACACCATATATTTT. Translation gives CASSFSAHSGNTIYF.

This clonotype occurred many times. The CDR3 DNA is TGTGCCAGCAGCCCCCCTAGCGAAAATTCACCCCTCCACTTT. It is translated as CASSPPSENSPLHF. The chain couples TRBV7-6 to TRBJ1-6, with D uncertain. The CDR3 has 14 amino acids. V dropped 5 bases and J dropped 7 bases, with 12 bases sitting between them. CDR1 and CDR2 from the germline V gene are SGHVS and FNYEAQ.

On this clonotype itself: A read error may produce the germline difference seen at one junction end. The chain is built from TRBV5-1 and TRBJ1-1; the D is unclear. CDR1 and CDR2 (germline): SGHRS, YFSETQ. This CDR3 has 13 amino acids. This chain's CDR3 is CGSSLGTNTEAFF. CDR3 nucleotides: TGCGGCAGCAGCTTGGGTACGAACACTGAAGCTTTCTTT.

The CDR3 DNA sequence: TGTGCCAGCAGCCACGCCGACCGGGCCAAAAACATTCAGTACTTC. Translated, it gives CASSHADRAKNIQYF. The gene calls are TRBV4-2 and TRBJ2-4; D is uncertain. Germline assignment: CDR1 LGHNA and CDR2 YNFKEQ. Trimming shortened V by 3 bases and J by 1 base, and 10 bases separated the two germline ends. This CDR3 comprises 15 residues.

There are many counts of this clonotype. The rearrangement links TRBV20-1 to TRBJ1-2; D gene ambiguous. V was pared by 3 bases and J by 3 bases, with 8 bases between. This CDR3 has 12 residues. From germline, CDR1 is DFQATT and CDR2 SNEGSKA (reference sequence). In nucleotides, the CDR3 is TGCAGTGCTAGTCCGGAGGACTATGGCTACACCTTC. It encodes CSASPEDYGYTF.

The chain employs TRBV5-1 and TRBJ1-4; 8 nucleotides agree with TRBD1. V lost 4 bases to trimming and J lost 7 bases; unmatched junction nucleotides: 6. The CDR3 contains 14 residues. Looked up from germline, CDR1 is SGHRS and CDR2 is YFSETQ. DNA for the CDR3: TGCGCCAGCAGCCGTGGACAGGGTGCTGAAAAACTGTTTTTT. Translating gives CASSRGQGAEKLFF.

This clonotype was counted many times. The chain recombines TRBV7-9 with TRBJ2-5; tentatively, D is TRBD2 (5 bases). Germline assignment: CDR1 SEHNR and CDR2 FQNEAQ (reference sequence). V shed 2 bases and J shed 3 bases, with 7 bases lying between them. The CDR3 consists of 13 residues. In nucleotides, the CDR3 is TGTGCCAGCAGCTTATACGGGAAAGAGACCCAGTACTTC. It encodes CASSLYGKETQYF.

Comment on this clonotype: A much larger clone lies one base from this, so it may be a read error. This sequence joins TRBV6-6 and TRBJ2-7; TRBD1 matches 9 bases. This CDR3 is 14 amino acids long. Looked up from germline, CDR1 is MNHNY and CDR2 is SVGAGI (reference sequence). CDR3 protein: CVSSPDRGIIEQYF. The CDR3 nucleotides are TGTGTCAGCAGCCCCGACAGGGGGATAATCGAGCAGTACTTC.

Worth noting for this clonotype: A much larger clone lies one base from this, so it may be a read error. The chain recombines TRBV5-1 with TRBJ2-7, with a possible D match to TRBD2 (6 bases). The CDR3 is made up of 15 amino acids. V lost 3 bases, J lost 11 bases, and 24 bases lay in between. Germline CDR1 reads SGHRS; CDR2 reads YFSETQ. Here the CDR3 reads CASSSGLTGTGEKYF. The CDR3 DNA reads TGCGCCAGCAGCTCGGGACTGACGGGGACGGGGGAGAAGTACTTC.

The chain links TRBV12-3 or TRBV12-4 to TRBJ2-2, with D possibly being TRBD1 (6 bases). The CDR3 consists of 14 residues. V lost 6 bases and J 3 bases, leaving 11 bases between the germline ends. For the CDR3, the DNA is TGTGCCAGCAGCGAGGGGGTCTACACCGGGGAGCTGTTTTTT. Translation: CASSEGVYTGELFF.

This clonotype was counted many times. This chain joins TRBV7-2 and TRBJ1-1, with TRBD1 identical over 7 bases. CDR1 is SGHTA and CDR2 is FQGNSA in the germline V gene. Trimming took 5 bases from V and 1 from J; bases not matched to a gene: 7. The CDR3 covers 15 residues. CDR3 sequence reads: CASSLTTGANTEAFF. The CDR3 DNA follows: TGTGCCAGCAGCCTCACCACAGGGGCGAACACTGAAGCTTTCTTT.

This clonotype appeared many times. The chain recombines TRBV4-1 with TRBJ1-1; D unclear. The CDR3 contains 15 residues. Germline CDR1 is MGHRA and CDR2 is YSYEKL. The V end was cut by 0 bases, the J end by 1 base, with 9 bases between. This CDR3 is CASSQDGGGNTEAFF. The DNA for the CDR3 is TGCGCCAGCAGCCAAGACGGTGGAGGGAACACTGAAGCTTTCTTT.

This clonotype was detected ten times or more. The chain recombines TRBV24-1 with TRBJ2-7; D is unresolved. Germline lookup yields CDR1 KGHDR and CDR2 SFDVKD. This CDR3 comprises 10 residues. With 5 bases removed from V and 6 bases from J, the gap between germline ends came to 4 bases. DNA for the CDR3: TGTGCCACCAGTGGTAGCGAGCAGTACTTC. The encoded protein is CATSGSEQYF.

This clonotype occurred many times. This chain links TRBV28 with TRBJ1-1; TRBD1 matches 10 bases. This CDR3 comprises 13 residues. J was trimmed by 11 bases and V by 6 bases; bases with no gene match: 9. Per the germline V gene, CDR1 is MDHEN and CDR2 is SYDVKM. CDR3 sequence: CASRRTGGLMAFF. The CDR3 DNA reads TGTGCCAGCAGACGGACAGGGGGACTGATGGCTTTCTTT. The full variable domain, in which reference TRBV28 and TRBJ1-1 provide the parts outside the CDR3, is DVKVTQSSRYLVKRTGEKVFLECVQDMDHENMFWYRQDPGLGLRLIYFSYDVKMKEKGDIPEGYSVSREKKERFSLILESASTNQTSMYLCASRRTGGLMAFFGQGTRLTVV.

This clonotype has a count of ten or more. The V gene is TRBV25-1, the J gene TRBJ1-1, with a tentative D call TRBD1 (5 bases). Between the trimmed V and J ends, which lost 2 bases and 4 bases, there was a span of 14 bases. Germline CDR1 and CDR2: MGHDK and SYGVNS. CDR3 length: 15 residues. The CDR3 loop is CASSEGQGWRTEAFF. Here the CDR3 DNA reads TGTGCCAGCAGTGAAGGGCAGGGTTGGCGCACTGAAGCTTTCTTT.

This clonotype was recorded many times. The rearrangement links TRBV4-1 to TRBJ2-7; perhaps D is TRBD1 or TRBD2 (5 bases each). Germline values: CDR1 MGHRA, CDR2 YSYEKL. V lost 1 base to trimming and J lost 3 bases, with 16 bases between them. The CDR3 is 16 residues long. The CDR3 sequence: CASSQAIRDPYYEQYF. The DNA for the CDR3 is TGCGCCAGCAGCCAAGCCATCCGGGACCCCTACTACGAGCAGTACTTC.

The chain recombines TRBV29-1 with TRBJ1-2; D unresolved. This CDR3 spans 11 amino acids. CDR1 SQVTM and CDR2 ANQGSEA come from the germline V gene. V shed 0 bases and J shed 7 bases, with 6 bases lying between them. The CDR3 protein is CSVEDPGGYTF. DNA for the CDR3: TGCAGCGTTGAAGATCCGGGTGGCTACACCTTC.